This T cell receptor (beta chain) stems from a study of CD8 T cells in Susac syndrome. Overall study: Sequenced Susac syndrome patients included more than five with clinically active disease and about eight in remission. General study points: Across the total CD8+ repertoires, under 20 Susac-specific public clones were detected, and across the CD8+ TEMRA repertoires, roughly 5 such clones were detected.

The CDR3 has 15 residues. The V end was cut by 1 base, the J end by 3 bases, with 13 bases between. Germline V lookup: CDR1 SGHRS, CDR2 YFSETQ. With random hexamers, reverse transcription was performed on 0.5 to 1 ug of RNA. Amplification of TCR beta CDR3 by immunoSEQ multiplex PCR spanned 54 Vbeta and 13 Jbeta. TCRdb recomputed calls from the immunoSEQ multiplex PCR reads with MiXCR, one row per CDR3 protein. The sample includes roughly 100,000 distinct CDR3 sequences, approximately 94% of them seen just once. About this clonotype: Its antigen is unknown.

High-throughput TCR beta sequencing covered peripheral CD8+ and CD4+ T cells. The clonotype originates from a human donor with Susac syndrome. The chain couples TRBV5-1 to TRBJ1-2; perhaps TRBD1 as D (5 bases). Sequencing was performed on CD8+ T cells from PBMCs. Written as DNA, the CDR3 is TGCGCCAGCAGCTTGAGGGGCCGGGGAGACTATGGCTACACCTTC. This encodes CASSLRGRGDYGYTF.